These 19 T cell receptor beta chains came from one sample sequenced in a study of blood T cell repertoires in COVID-19. The protocol was immunoSEQ multiplex PCR, while the TCRdb copy is restricted to in-frame clones and leaves out a portion. The table shows over 100,000 clones, with around 87% occurring only once. Sequencing was done on a sample of peripheral blood. These receptors originate from a man aged 45 to 65 with active or convalescent COVID-19.

The genes are TRBV7-9 and TRBJ2-1, with TRBD2 matching 10 bases. CDR3 length equals 16 residues. In germline, CDR1 is SEHNR, CDR2 FQNEAQ (reference sequence). The ends lost 2 bases at V and 5 bases at J; junction bases unmatched: 6. In nucleotides, the CDR3 is TGTGCCAGCAGCTTATTCAGCGGGGGGGCCGACAATGAGCAGTTCTTC. This sequence encodes CASSLFSGGADNEQFF.

This sequence joins TRBV7-2 and TRBJ2-2, with D perhaps matching TRBD1 (6 bases). The CDR3 contains 15 residues. Germline assignment: CDR1 SGHTA and CDR2 FQGNSA. V shed 2 bases and J shed 1 base, with 8 bases lying between them. CDR3 protein: CASSLQQGNTGELFF. CDR3 bases: TGTGCCAGCAGCTTACAACAGGGGAACACCGGGGAGCTGTTTTTT.

This sequence joins TRBV4-1 and TRBJ2-5, with 8 bases aligning to TRBD2. V was clipped by 2 bases and J by 5 bases; unmatched bases: 7. The CDR3 contains 15 residues. The germline V gene has CDR1 MGHRA and CDR2 YSYEKL. The CDR3 protein is CASSQSSGDRETQYF. DNA of the CDR3: TGCGCCAGCAGCCAAAGTAGCGGGGATAGGGAGACCCAGTACTTC.

The chain carries TRBV21-1 and TRBJ2-5; the table's D call, TRBD2, has no DNA check behind it. TRBV21-1 is termed a pseudogene. The CDR3 has 14 residues. CDR3: CASSKWGGWETQYF. In DNA form, the CDR3 reads TGTGCCAGCAGCAAATGGGGGGGCTGGGAGACCCAGTACTTC.

This rearrangement joins TRBV29-1 to TRBJ2-3, with TRBD1 matching over 8 bases. Per germline, CDR1 SQVTM and CDR2 ANQGSEA. V dropped 2 bases and J dropped 0; count of bases not matched to a gene: 4. The CDR3 spans 15 residues. The CDR3 region is CSVEQGASSTDTQYF. The CDR3 nucleotides are TGCAGCGTTGAACAGGGGGCTAGTAGCACAGATACGCAGTATTTT.

The chain employs TRBV3-1 (or the pseudogene TRBV3-2) and TRBJ2-5, with D possibly TRBD1 on 6 matching bases. CDR1 is LGHDT, CDR2 YNNKEL, per germline (reference sequence). CDR3 length: 14 residues. V lost 6 bases to trimming and J lost 4 bases, with 15 bases between them. The CDR3 DNA reads TGTGCCAGCAGTCAGAGGGGGACCCCAGAGACCCAGTACTTC. Amino acids: CASSQRGTPETQYF.

The chain employs TRBV7-2 and TRBJ2-3, with TRBD2 matching over 8 bases. Germline lookup yields CDR1 SGHTA and CDR2 FQGNSA. The CDR3 has 16 residues. V was pared by 4 bases and J by 0 bases, with 6 bases of the junction left unmatched. CDR3 protein: CASSSQAGVSTDTQYF. The CDR3 nucleotides read TGTGCCAGCAGCTCCCAAGCGGGGGTGAGCACAGATACGCAGTATTTT.

The count of this clone is one. The V call is TRBV6-6, the J call TRBJ1-1; TRBD1 is a possible D gene (5 bases). The germline gives CDR1 MNHNY, CDR2 SVGAGI (reference sequence). V was pared by 4 bases and J by 1 base, with 10 bases between. The CDR3 has 14 residues. CDR3 sequence: CASSFGGSNTEAFF. CDR3 nucleotides: TGTGCCAGCAGTTTCGGGGGATCGAACACTGAAGCTTTCTTT.

The chain uses TRBV28 and TRBJ1-5; 7 bases align to TRBD1. J was trimmed by 5 bases and V by 1 base; bases with no gene match: 8. Germline CDR1 is MDHEN and CDR2 is SYDVKM. The CDR3 loop spans 16 amino acids. CDR3 protein: CASSLSFRGIYQPQHF. The CDR3 nucleotides are TGTGCCAGCAGTTTATCGTTCAGGGGGATATATCAGCCCCAGCATTTT.

This sequence joins TRBV7-8 and TRBJ2-7, with TRBD2 identical over 12 bases. V shed 5 bases and J 6 bases; nucleotides not matched to a gene: 2. Per germline, CDR1 SGHVS and CDR2 FQNEAQ. This CDR3 has 13 amino acids. The CDR3 sequence is CASSPLAGGEQYF. The CDR3 bases are TGTGCCAGCAGCCCACTAGCGGGGGGCGAGCAGTACTTC.

This chain joins TRBV7-9 and TRBJ1-1, with TRBD1 matching over 7 bases. The CDR3 length is 14 residues. With V trimmed by 5 bases and J by 4 bases, 7 bases remained unmatched. Germline V CDR1 and CDR2: SEHNR, FQNEAQ (reference sequence). Here the CDR3 reads CASSPLDRATEAFF. Written as DNA, the CDR3 is TGTGCCAGCAGCCCACTCGACAGGGCCACTGAAGCTTTCTTT.

In nucleotides, the CDR3 is TGTGCCAGCATTGGATGGGCCCCCCCGTTGGGCACTGAAGCTTTCTTT. As protein: CASIGWAPPLGTEAFF. The gene calls are TRBV25-1 and TRBJ1-1; no firm D call. Trimming removed 7 bases from V and 4 bases from J, with 22 bases in between. The CDR3 spans 16 residues. Germline V gene sequence: CDR1 MGHDK, CDR2 SYGVNS. Variable domain in full (rest from reference TRBV25-1 and TRBJ1-1): EADIYQTPRYLVIGTGKKITLECSQTMGHDKMYWYQQDPGMELHLIHYSYGVNSTEKGDLSSESTVSRIRTEHFPLTLESARPSHTSQYLCASIGWAPPLGTEAFFGQGTRLTVV.

This chain connects TRBV7-9 to TRBJ2-7; D not certain. Trimming took off 5 bases at V and 6 bases at J, with 11 bases between the two ends. The germline CDR1 and CDR2 sequences are SEHNR and FQNEAQ (reference sequence). This CDR3 has 12 amino acids. CDR3 amino acids: CASSASRIEQYF. Written as DNA, the CDR3 is TGTGCCAGCAGCGCGTCTAGGATCGAGCAGTACTTC.

Only a few counts were recorded for this clone. The V gene is TRBV4-2, the J gene TRBJ2-3; TRBD2 is a possible D gene (6 bases). This CDR3 spans 14 amino acids. With 1 base removed from V and 7 bases from J, the gap between germline ends came to 12 bases. Germline CDR1 reads LGHNA; CDR2 reads YNFKEQ. In DNA, the CDR3 is TGTGCCAGCAGCCAAGTCCGACTAGAGAATACGCAGTATTTT. It translates to CASSQVRLENTQYF.

This chain connects TRBV10-3 to TRBJ1-1; TRBD1 is a possible D gene (6 bases). Trimming removed 10 bases at V and 2 bases at J, with 14 bases between. CDR1 is ENHRY and CDR2 is SYGVKD in the germline V gene. The CDR3 contains 13 residues. Written as DNA, the CDR3 is TGTGCCAGCCAACAGGGTTTTAACACTGAAGCTTTCTTT. Translating it yields CASQQGFNTEAFF.

The DNA of the CDR3 is TGCGCCAGCAGCAAACAGGGGGCTCAAGGTGAAAAACTGTTTTTT. It yields the protein CASSKQGAQGEKLFF. The rearrangement joins TRBV5-1 to TRBJ1-4, with TRBD1 matching over 9 bases. The germline V gene has CDR1 SGHRS and CDR2 YFSETQ. CDR3 length: 15 amino acids. V lost 4 bases, J lost 7 bases, and 8 bases stayed unmatched.

The rearrangement joins TRBV7-2 to TRBJ2-3; the D gene is possibly TRBD1 (6 bases). V lost 0 bases to trimming and J lost 2 bases, with 9 bases between them. This CDR3 is 15 amino acids long. Per the germline V gene, CDR1 is SGHTA and CDR2 is FQGNSA. CDR3: CASSLATGPTDTQYF. The CDR3 region has the DNA TGTGCCAGCAGCTTAGCGACAGGCCCCACAGATACGCAGTATTTT.

This chain joins TRBV30 and TRBJ2-3; D is perhaps TRBD2 (5 bases). V gave up 1 base and J gave up 8 bases, with 16 bases separating them. CDR3 length: 14 amino acids. Germline CDR1 is GTSNPN and CDR2 is SVGIG (reference sequence). The DNA for the CDR3 is TGTGCCTGGAGTGGAGGGCCCCGCACTGCTACGCAGTATTTT. It translates to CAWSGGPRTATQYF.

This clone has only a few counts. The rearrangement uses TRBV20-1 and TRBJ1-2; the match to TRBD1 covers 8 bases. The CDR3 loop spans 11 amino acids. The germline V gene has CDR1 DFQATT and CDR2 SNEGSKA (reference sequence). The V and J ends lost 6 bases and 8 bases, in that order; junction bases with no gene match: 5. The DNA for the CDR3 is TGCAGTGCCCAGGGGGCGAAAGGCTACACCTTC. It specifies CSAQGAKGYTF.